This TCR beta chain was captured in a study of identical twins. Details on this clonotype: Its antigen is unknown.

TCRdb processed the 5' RACE reads anew with MiXCR; each CDR3 protein has one entry. The sample records about 210,000 distinct CDR3 sequences, around 9.6% being singletons. Study-level points and caveats: The study found excess low generation probability among twin-shared out-of-frame alpha sequences. Zero-insertion findings could be partly confounded by invariant cells (MAIT and iNKT cells). There were fewer insertions in abundant cord blood beta clonotypes, but memory repertoires showed no such pattern.

Healthy Caucasians supplied all donations. The sample consisted of memory (CD45RO+) T cells sorted from blood. This TCR was recovered from a young woman in good health.

The CDR3 sequence: CASSLDGNTGELFF. For the CDR3, the DNA is TGCGCCAGCAGCTTGGATGGGAACACCGGGGAGCTGTTTTTT. J is TRBJ2-2 and V is TRBV5-1; D is unclear. Trimming shortened V by 0 bases and J by 1 base, and 4 bases separated the two germline ends. Germline-derived CDR1 and CDR2 are SGHRS and YFSETQ. The CDR3 consists of 14 residues.